This TCR beta chain stems from a study of blood T cells in healthy people across ages. Sample-barcoded 5' priming and a J-beta primer mix drove a second PCR of 7 to 11 cycles. TCRdb processed the 5' RACE reads anew with MiXCR; each CDR3 protein has one entry. The sample lists 910,000 or so distinct CDR3 sequences, roughly half seen once, with 20% to 25% in the top ten. The CDR3 runs 16 residues. Looked up from germline, CDR1 is SGHTA and CDR2 is FQGNSA. V gave up 3 bases and J gave up 0 bases; unmatched junction bases: 5. This TCR was sampled from a woman aged 55-75 years in good health. The chain employs TRBV7-2 and TRBJ2-1; 7 bases agree with TRBD2. The sequencing input was blood. CDR3 coding DNA: TGTGCCAGCAGCTTCAGCGGGATGTCCTCCTACAATGAGCAGTTCTTC. It translates to CASSFSGMSSYNEQFF.